The present T cell receptor beta chain was sequenced within a study of blood T cell repertoires in COVID-19. Profiling relied on immunoSEQ multiplex PCR, and the TCRdb table lists in-frame clones only, not all of them. In the table there are 75,000 to 95,000 clones, about four fifths of which are singletons. Germline assignment: CDR1 MDHEN and CDR2 SYDVKM. V was clipped by 6 bases and J by 0 bases; unmatched bases: 9. The CDR3 extends over 17 amino acids. The source material was peripheral blood. This TCR was sampled from a man in his 60s with acute or convalescent COVID-19. The V call is TRBV28, the J call TRBJ1-3; 9 bases are shared with TRBD1. CDR3 nucleotide sequence: TGTGCCAGCAGCTCCCCGGGGACAGGGTTCTCTGGAAACACCATATATTTT. As protein: CASSSPGTGFSGNTIYF.